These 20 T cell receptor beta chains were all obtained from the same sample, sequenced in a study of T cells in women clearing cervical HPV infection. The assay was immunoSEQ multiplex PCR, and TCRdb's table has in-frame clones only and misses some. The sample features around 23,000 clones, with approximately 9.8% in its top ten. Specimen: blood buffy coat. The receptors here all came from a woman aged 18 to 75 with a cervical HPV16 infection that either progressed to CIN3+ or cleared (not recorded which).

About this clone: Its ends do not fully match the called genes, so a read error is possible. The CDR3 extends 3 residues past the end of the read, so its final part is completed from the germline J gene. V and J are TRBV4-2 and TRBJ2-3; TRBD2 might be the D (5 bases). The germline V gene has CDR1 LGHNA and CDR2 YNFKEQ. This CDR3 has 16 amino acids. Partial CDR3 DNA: TGCGCCAGCAGCCAAGTAGGCGGGCCCAGCACAGATACG. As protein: CASSQVGGPSTDT. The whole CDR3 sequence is CASSQVGGPSTDTQYF.

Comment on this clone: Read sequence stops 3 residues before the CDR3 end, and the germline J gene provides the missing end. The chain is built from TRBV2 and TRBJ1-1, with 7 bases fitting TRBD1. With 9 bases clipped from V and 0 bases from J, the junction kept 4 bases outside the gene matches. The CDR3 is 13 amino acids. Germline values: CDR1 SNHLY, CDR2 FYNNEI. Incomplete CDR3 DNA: TGTGCCAGTCTGACAGGGATGAACACTGAA. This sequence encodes CASLTGMNTE. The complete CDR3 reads CASLTGMNTEAFF.

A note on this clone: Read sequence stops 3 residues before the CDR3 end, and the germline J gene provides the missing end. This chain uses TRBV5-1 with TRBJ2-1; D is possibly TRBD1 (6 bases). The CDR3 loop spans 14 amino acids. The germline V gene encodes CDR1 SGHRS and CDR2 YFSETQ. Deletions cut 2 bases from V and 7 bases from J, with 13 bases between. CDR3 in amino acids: CASSLQGVRNEQFF. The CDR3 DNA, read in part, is TGCGCCAGCAGCTTACAGGGCGTACGAAATGAG.

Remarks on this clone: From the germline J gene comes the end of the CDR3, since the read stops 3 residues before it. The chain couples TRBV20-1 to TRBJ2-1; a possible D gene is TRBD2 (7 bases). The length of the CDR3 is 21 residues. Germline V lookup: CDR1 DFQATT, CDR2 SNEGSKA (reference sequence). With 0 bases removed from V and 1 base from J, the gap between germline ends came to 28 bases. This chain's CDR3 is CSARDPIGRGHPDWSYNEQFF. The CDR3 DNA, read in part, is TGCAGTGCTAGAGATCCGATCGGGCGGGGGCACCCCGACTGGTCCTACAATGAG.

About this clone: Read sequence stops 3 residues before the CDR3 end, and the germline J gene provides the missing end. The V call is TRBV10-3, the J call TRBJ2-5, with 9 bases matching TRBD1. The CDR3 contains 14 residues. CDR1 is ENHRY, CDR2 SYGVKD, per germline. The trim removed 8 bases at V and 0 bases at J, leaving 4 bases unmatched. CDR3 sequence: CAIGDRANQETQYF. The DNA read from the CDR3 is TGTGCCATCGGGGACAGGGCGAACCAAGAGACC.

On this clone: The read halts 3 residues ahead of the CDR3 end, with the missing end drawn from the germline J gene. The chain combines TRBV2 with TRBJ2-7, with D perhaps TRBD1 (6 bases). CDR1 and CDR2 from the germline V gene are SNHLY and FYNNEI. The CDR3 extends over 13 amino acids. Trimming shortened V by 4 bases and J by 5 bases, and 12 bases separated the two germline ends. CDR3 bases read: TGTGCCAGCAGTGCTCGACAGGCTGACGAG. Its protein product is CASSARQADE. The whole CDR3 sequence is CASSARQADEQYF.

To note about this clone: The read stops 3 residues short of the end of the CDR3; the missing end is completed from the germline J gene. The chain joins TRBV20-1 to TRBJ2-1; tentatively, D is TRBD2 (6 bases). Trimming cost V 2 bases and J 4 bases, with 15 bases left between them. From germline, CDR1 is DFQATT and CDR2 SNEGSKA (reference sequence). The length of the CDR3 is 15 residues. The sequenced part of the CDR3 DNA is TGCAGTGCTAGATCAACTCAGACTAGTTACAATGAG. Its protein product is CSARSTQTSYNE. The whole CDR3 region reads CSARSTQTSYNEQFF.

CDR3 DNA, as far as it was read: TGCAGTGCTAGCGCGGGTATGAGGGATGAG. Translation gives CSASAGMRDE. The whole CDR3 is CSASAGMRDEQFF. J is TRBJ2-1 and V is TRBV20-1; D is possibly TRBD2 (5 bases). The read ends 3 residues before the CDR3 terminus; that terminus is restored from the germline J gene. The CDR3 runs to 13 residues. V was clipped by 3 bases and J by 8 bases, with 14 bases between them. Germline assignment: CDR1 DFQATT and CDR2 SNEGSKA (reference sequence).

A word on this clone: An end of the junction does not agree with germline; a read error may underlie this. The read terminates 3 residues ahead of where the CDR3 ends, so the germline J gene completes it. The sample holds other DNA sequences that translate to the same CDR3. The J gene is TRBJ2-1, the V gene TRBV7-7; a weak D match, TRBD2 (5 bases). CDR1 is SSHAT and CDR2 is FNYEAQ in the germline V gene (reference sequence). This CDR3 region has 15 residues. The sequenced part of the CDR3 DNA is TGTGCTAGCAGCTTAAGACCTAGCCCCGACAATGAG. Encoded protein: CASSLRPSPDNE. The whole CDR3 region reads CASSLRPSPDNEQFF.

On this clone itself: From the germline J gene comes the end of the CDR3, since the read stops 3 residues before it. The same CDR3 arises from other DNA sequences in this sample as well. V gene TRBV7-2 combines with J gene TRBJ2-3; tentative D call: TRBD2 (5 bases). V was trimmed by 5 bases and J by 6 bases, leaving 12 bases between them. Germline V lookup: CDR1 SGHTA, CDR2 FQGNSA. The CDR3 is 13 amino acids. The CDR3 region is CASSLLRGDTQYF. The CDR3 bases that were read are TGTGCCAGCAGCCTCTTACGGGGTGATACG.

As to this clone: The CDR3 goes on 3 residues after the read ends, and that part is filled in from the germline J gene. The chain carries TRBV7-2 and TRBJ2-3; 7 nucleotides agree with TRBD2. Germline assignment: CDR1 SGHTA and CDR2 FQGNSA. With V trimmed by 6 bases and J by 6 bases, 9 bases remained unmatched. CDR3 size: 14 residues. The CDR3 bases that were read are TGTGCCAGCAGTCGGCTAGCGGCTTCTGATACG. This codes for CASSRLAASDT. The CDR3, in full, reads CASSRLAASDTQYF.

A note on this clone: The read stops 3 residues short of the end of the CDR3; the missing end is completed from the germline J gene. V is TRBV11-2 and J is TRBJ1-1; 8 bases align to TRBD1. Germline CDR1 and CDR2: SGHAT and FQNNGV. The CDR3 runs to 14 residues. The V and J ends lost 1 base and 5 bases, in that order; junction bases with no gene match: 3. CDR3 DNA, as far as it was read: TGTGCCAGCAGCTTAGTAGGACAGGGAACTGAA. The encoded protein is CASSLVGQGTE. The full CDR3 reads CASSLVGQGTEAFF.

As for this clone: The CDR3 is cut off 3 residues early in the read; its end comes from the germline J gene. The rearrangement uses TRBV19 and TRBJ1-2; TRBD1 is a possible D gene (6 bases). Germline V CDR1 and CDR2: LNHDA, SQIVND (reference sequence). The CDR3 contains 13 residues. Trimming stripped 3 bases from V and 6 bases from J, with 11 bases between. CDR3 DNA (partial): TGTGCCAGTAGTATCGCAGGGGCAGATGGC. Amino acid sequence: CASSIAGADG. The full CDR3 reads CASSIAGADGYTF.

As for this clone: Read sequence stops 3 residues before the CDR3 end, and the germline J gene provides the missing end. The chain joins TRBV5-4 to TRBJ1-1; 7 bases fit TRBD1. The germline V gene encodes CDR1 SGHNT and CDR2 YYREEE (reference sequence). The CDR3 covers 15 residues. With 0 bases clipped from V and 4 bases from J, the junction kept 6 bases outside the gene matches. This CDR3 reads CASSLVDREGTEAFF. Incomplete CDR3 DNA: TGTGCCAGCAGCTTGGTTGACAGGGAGGGCACTGAA.

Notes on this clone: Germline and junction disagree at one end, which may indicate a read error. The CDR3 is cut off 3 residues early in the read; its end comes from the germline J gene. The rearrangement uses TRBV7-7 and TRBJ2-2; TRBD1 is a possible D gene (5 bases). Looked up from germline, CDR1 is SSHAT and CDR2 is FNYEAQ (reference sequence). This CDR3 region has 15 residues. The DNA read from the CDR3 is TGTGCTAGCAGCTTAGCAGGGTTCGGAACCGGGGAG. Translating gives CASSLAGFGTGE. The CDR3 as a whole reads CASSLAGFGTGELFF.

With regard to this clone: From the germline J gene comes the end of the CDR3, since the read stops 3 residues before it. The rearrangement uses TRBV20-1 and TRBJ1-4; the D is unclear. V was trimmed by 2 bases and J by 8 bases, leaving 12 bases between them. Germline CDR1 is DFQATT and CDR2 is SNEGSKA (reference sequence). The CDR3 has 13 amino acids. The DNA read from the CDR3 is TGCAGTGCTAGACAATCAGGCGGGGAAAAA. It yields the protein CSARQSGGEK. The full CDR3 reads CSARQSGGEKLFF.

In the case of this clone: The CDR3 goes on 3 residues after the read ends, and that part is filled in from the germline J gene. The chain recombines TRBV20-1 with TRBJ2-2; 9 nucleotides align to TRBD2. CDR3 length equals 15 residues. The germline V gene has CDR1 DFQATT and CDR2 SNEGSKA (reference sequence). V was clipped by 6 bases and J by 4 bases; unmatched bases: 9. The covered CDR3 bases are TGCAGTGCACCCGTTCGGACTAGCGTCACCGGGGAG. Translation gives CSAPVRTSVTGE. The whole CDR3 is CSAPVRTSVTGELFF.

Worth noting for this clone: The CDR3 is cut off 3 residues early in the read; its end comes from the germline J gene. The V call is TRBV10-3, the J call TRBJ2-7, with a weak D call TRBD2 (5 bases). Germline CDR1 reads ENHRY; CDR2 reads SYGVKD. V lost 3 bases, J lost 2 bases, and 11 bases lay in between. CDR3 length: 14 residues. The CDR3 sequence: CAISDRVATYEQYF. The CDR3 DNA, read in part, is TGTGCCATCAGTGATCGGGTAGCGACCTACGAG.

CDR3 DNA, as far as it was read: TGCGCCAGCAGCTTGACGTTAAGAACAGTGAAGTATGGC. Amino acids: CASSLTLRTVKYG. The whole CDR3 sequence is CASSLTLRTVKYGYTF. V usage is TRBV5-1 and J usage is TRBJ1-2; D remains ambiguous. The missing CDR3 end, 3 residues past where the read stops, is filled in from the germline J gene. The CDR3 loop spans 16 amino acids. The germline V gene encodes CDR1 SGHRS and CDR2 YFSETQ. Deletions cut 1 base from V and 5 bases from J, with 18 bases between.

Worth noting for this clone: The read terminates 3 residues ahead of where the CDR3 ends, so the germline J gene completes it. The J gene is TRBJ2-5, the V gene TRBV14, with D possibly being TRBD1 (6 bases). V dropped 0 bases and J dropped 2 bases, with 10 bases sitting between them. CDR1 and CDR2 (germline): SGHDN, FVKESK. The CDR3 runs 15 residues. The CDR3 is CASSQEGAKQETQYF. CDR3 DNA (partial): TGTGCCAGCAGCCAAGAGGGGGCTAAACAAGAGACC.